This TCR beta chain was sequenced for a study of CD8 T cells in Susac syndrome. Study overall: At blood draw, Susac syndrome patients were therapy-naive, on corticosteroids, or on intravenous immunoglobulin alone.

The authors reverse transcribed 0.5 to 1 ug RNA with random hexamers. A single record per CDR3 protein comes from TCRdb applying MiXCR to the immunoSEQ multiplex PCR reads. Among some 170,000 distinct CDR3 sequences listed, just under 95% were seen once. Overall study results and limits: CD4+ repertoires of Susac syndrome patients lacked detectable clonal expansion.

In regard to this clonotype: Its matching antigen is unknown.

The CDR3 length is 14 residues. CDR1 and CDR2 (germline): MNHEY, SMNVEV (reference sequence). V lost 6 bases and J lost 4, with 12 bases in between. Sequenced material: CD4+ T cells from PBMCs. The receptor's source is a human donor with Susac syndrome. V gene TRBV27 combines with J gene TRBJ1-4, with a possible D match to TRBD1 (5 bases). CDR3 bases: TGTGCCAGCAGCCTGGGACCGAGTAATGAAAAACTGTTTTTT. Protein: CASSLGPSNEKLFF.